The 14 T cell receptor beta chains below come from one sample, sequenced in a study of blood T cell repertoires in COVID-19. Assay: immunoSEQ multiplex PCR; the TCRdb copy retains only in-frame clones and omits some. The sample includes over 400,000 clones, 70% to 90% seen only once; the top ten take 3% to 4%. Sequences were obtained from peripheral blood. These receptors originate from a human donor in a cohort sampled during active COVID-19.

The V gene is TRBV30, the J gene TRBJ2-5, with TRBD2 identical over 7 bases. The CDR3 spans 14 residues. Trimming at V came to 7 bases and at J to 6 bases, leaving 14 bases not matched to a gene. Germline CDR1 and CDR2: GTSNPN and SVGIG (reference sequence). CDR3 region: CAFLSLRERKTQYF. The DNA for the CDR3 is TGTGCCTTTCTGTCGCTGCGGGAGAGGAAGACCCAGTACTTC.

The CDR3 DNA reads as TGTGCCAGCAGACCCTGGCCAGGGCGTGAAGCTTTCTTT. It yields the protein CASRPWPGREAFF. This chain connects TRBV12-3 or TRBV12-4 to TRBJ1-1; D may be TRBD1 (5 bases). V was pared by 6 bases and J by 7 bases, with 15 bases between. This CDR3 has 13 amino acids.

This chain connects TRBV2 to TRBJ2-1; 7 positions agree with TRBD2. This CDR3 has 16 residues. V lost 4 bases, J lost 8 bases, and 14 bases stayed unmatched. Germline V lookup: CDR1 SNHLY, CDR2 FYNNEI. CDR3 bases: TGTGCCAGCAGTGCCGGGGTGGGAGGGAGGATCCATGAGCAGTTCTTC. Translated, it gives CASSAGVGGRIHEQFF.

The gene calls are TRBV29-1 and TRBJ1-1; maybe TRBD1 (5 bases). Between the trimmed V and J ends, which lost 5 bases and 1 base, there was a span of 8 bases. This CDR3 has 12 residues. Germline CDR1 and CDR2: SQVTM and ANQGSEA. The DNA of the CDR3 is TGCAGCGTTTCTGGACAGAACACTGAAGCTTTCTTT. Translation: CSVSGQNTEAFF.

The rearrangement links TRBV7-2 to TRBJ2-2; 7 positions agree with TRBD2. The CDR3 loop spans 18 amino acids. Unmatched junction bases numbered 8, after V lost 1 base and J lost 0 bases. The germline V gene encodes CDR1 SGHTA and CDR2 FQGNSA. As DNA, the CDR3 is TGTGCCAGCAGCTTAGGGTCCAGCGGGATCGCGAACACCGGGGAGCTGTTTTTT. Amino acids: CASSLGSSGIANTGELFF.

The DNA for the CDR3 is TGTGCCAGCAGCCCAAGTAGGGGGTCAGTTTCACCCCTCCACTTT. This encodes CASSPSRGSVSPLHF. The V gene is TRBV14, the J gene TRBJ1-6, with D possibly matching TRBD1 (6 bases). Germline lookup yields CDR1 SGHDN and CDR2 FVKESK. There are 15 residues in the CDR3. Trimming took 4 bases from V and 9 from J, leaving 16 bases between them.

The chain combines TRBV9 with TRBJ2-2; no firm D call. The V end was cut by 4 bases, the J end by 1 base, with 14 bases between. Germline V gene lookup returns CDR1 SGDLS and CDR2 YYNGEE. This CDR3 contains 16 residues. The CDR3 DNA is TGTGCCAGCAGCCCCCGCGAAAGAGGGAACACCGGGGAGCTGTTTTTT. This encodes CASSPRERGNTGELFF.

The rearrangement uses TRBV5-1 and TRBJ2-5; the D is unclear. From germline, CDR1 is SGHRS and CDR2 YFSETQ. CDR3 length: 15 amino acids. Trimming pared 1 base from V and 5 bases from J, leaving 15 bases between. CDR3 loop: CASSLRAFPRETQYF. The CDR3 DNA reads TGCGCCAGCAGCTTGCGCGCTTTTCCTCGGGAGACCCAGTACTTC.

CDR3 in amino acids: CASRLTGKETQYF. CDR3 nucleotides: TGCGCCAGCAGACTGACAGGTAAAGAGACCCAGTACTTC. V and J are TRBV23-1 and TRBJ2-5, with a tentative D call TRBD1 (6 bases). TRBV23-1 is filed as an ORF, its function uncertain. The CDR3 consists of 13 residues. Trimming shortened V by 6 bases and J by 3 bases, and 11 bases separated the two germline ends.

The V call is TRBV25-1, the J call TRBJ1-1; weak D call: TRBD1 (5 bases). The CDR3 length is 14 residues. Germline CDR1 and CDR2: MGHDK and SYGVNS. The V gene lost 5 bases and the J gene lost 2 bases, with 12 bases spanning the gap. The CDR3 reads CASSKPGVNTEAFF. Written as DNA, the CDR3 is TGTGCCAGCAGTAAACCGGGGGTAAACACTGAAGCTTTCTTT.

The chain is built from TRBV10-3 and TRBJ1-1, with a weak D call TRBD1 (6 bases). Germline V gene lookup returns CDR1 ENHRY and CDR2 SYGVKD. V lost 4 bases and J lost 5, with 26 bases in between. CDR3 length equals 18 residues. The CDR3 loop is CAISGNGGLGKERTEAFF. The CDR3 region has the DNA TGTGCCATCAGTGGGAACGGGGGGCTCGGGAAAGAGAGGACTGAAGCTTTCTTT.

CDR3 DNA sequence: TGCGCCAGCAGCCGGAGTGGGGGGGGCGAGACCCAGTACTTC. Translation: CASSRSGGGETQYF. The rearrangement uses TRBV5-1 and TRBJ2-5, with a possible D match to TRBD2 (7 bases). Per the germline V gene, CDR1 is SGHRS and CDR2 is YFSETQ. V was clipped by 4 bases and J by 5 bases, with 15 bases between them. This CDR3 contains 14 residues.

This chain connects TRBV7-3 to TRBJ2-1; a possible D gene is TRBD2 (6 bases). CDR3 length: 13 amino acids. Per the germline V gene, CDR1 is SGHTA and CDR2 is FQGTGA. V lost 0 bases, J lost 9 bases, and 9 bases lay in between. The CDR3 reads CASSLTGAGEQFF. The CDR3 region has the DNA TGTGCCAGCAGCTTAACGGGAGCGGGTGAGCAGTTCTTC.

CDR3 bases: TGTGCCAGCAGCCAGTGGCAGGGGAAAACTGAAGCTTTCTTT. It codes for CASSQWQGKTEAFF. The V and J genes are TRBV3-1 (or the pseudogene TRBV3-2) and TRBJ1-1, with a possible D match to TRBD1 (6 bases). The CDR3 totals 14 residues. Trimming cost V 3 bases and J 5 bases, with 13 bases left between them. Germline V gives CDR1 LGHDT, CDR2 YNNKEL (reference sequence).